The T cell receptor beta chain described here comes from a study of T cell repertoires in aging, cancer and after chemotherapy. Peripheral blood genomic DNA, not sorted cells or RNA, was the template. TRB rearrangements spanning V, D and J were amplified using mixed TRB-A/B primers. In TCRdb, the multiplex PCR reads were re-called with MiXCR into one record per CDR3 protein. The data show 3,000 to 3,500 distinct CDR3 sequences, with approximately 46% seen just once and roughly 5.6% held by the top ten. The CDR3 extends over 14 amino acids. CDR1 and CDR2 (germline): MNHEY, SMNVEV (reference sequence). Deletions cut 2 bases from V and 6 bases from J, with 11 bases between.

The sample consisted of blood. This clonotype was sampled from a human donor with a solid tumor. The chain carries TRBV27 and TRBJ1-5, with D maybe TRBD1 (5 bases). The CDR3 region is CASSLVGDRQPQHF. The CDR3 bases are TGTGCCAGCAGTTTAGTGGGGGACCGTCAGCCCCAGCATTTT.